The rows below give T cell receptor beta chains drawn from one sample of a study of cytotoxic CD8 clonotypes in ibrutinib-treated CLL. The data were produced by immunoSEQ multiplex PCR, yet TCRdb's version contains in-frame clones alone and is incomplete. In the table there are hundreds of thousands of clones, 70% to 80% of which are singletons. The sequences come from PBMCs, collected before ibrutinib treatment. The origin of the receptors is a human donor with chronic lymphocytic leukemia. Each CDR3 is given with its conserved first and last residue. A D gene is named only where the DNA matches it firmly. Clone size is shown for a subset of rows, as once, few, many or a class of expanded clone.

J gene,D gene,V gene,clone size,CDR3 protein,CDR3 DNA
TRBJ1-2,TRBD1,TRBV19,NA,CASSKTGFGYTF,TGTGCCAGTAGTAAGACAGGGTTCGGCTACACCTTC
TRBJ2-7,NA,TRBV7-9,NA,CASSIRGDEQYF,TGTGCCAGCAGCATCCGAGGGGACGAGCAGTACTTC
TRBJ2-2,TRBD2,TRBV28,NA,CASSPPLAGGPGELFF,TGTGCCAGCAGCCCTCCCCTAGCGGGAGGGCCCGGGGAGCTGTTTTTT
TRBJ2-2,NA,TRBV5-1,NA,CASSLTNTGELFF,TGCGCCAGCAGCTTGACCAACACCGGGGAGCTGTTTTTT
TRBJ1-5,NA,TRBV14,NA,CASSQDSNQPQHF,TGTGCCAGCAGCCAAGATAGCAATCAGCCCCAGCATTTT
TRBJ1-5,NA,TRBV30,NA,CAWSVSGGEPQHF,TGTGCCTGGAGTGTTTCTGGGGGAGAGCCCCAGCATTTT
TRBJ2-1,NA,TRBV6-1,NA,CASSEIHRVGEQFF,TGTGCCAGCAGTGAGATCCATCGGGTGGGAGAGCAGTTCTTC
TRBJ2-3,TRBD1,TRBV14,NA,CASRYRGADTQYF,TGTGCCAGCAGGTACAGGGGTGCAGATACGCAGTATTTT
TRBJ2-1,TRBD2,TRBV7-9,once,CASSFALAGYNEQFF,TGTGCCAGCAGCTTTGCACTAGCGGGTTACAATGAGCAGTTCTTC
TRBJ1-2,TRBD1,TRBV27,few,CASSLLQGTGGFAF,TGTGCCAGCAGTTTGTTGCAGGGGACAGGGGGTTTCGCCTTC
TRBJ1-4,NA,TRBV6-6,once,CASSYRPGDEKLFF,TGTGCCAGCAGTTACCGGCCAGGTGATGAAAAACTGTTTTTT
TRBJ2-1,TRBD2,TRBV15,NA,CATSRDKRTSGTEQFF,TGTGCCACCAGCAGAGATAAAAGGACTAGCGGGACAGAGCAGTTCTTC
TRBJ1-2,NA,TRBV5-8,few,CASRLQGSYGYTF,TGTGCCAGCAGGTTACAGGGAAGCTATGGCTACACCTTC
TRBJ2-7,NA,TRBV28,NA,CASTSSGAEQYF,TGTGCCAGCACCTCTTCCGGGGCCGAGCAGTACTTC
TRBJ2-1,NA,TRBV15,once,CATSLSSYNEQFF,TGTGCCACCAGTCTTAGCTCCTACAATGAGCAGTTCTTC
TRBJ2-1,NA,TRBV6-5,NA,CATGGVWDEQFF,TGTGCCACAGGGGGGGTCTGGGATGAGCAGTTCTTC
TRBJ2-5,TRBD1,TRBV7-2,NA,CASSNHGTGRGQTQYF,TGTGCCAGCAGCAACCACGGGACAGGAAGGGGACAGACCCAGTACTTC
TRBJ2-7,TRBD2,TRBV18,NA,CASSPQHRLAGGYEQYF,TGTGCCAGCTCACCCCAACATCGACTAGCGGGAGGGTACGAGCAGTACTTC
TRBJ2-2,NA,TRBV5-1,NA,CASSLNFGQNTGELFF,TGCGCCAGCAGCTTGAATTTTGGACAGAACACCGGGGAGCTGTTTTTT
TRBJ2-1,NA,TRBV9,NA,CASSVGRDLYNEQFF,TGTGCCAGCAGCGTAGGCAGAGACCTATACAATGAGCAGTTCTTC
TRBJ2-1,NA,TRBV19,NA,CASSISGLLYNEQFF,TGTGCCAGTAGTATAAGCGGGCTGCTGTACAATGAGCAGTTCTTC
TRBJ2-6,NA,TRBV6-5,NA,CASRTAGVGANVLTF,TGTGCCAGCAGAACGGCAGGGGTTGGGGCCAACGTCCTGACTTTC
TRBJ1-1,NA,TRBV7-8,NA,CASSETGNTEAFF,TGTGCCAGCAGCGAAACAGGGAACACTGAAGCTTTCTTT
TRBJ1-1,NA,TRBV5-1,NA,CASSLANLNTEAFF,TGCGCCAGCAGCTTGGCCAATTTGAACACTGAAGCTTTCTTT
TRBJ2-7,NA,TRBV28,NA,CASSLPPQGQYF,TGTGCCAGCAGTTTACCCCCCCAGGGGCAGTACTTC
TRBJ1-4,NA,TRBV30,few,CAWSRGDEKLFF,TGTGCCTGGAGCAGGGGAGACGAAAAACTGTTTTTT
TRBJ2-5,NA,TRBV5-6,once,CASSFSGTHRRVQETQYF,TGTGCCAGCAGCTTTTCTGGGACCCACCGGAGGGTCCAAGAGACCCAGTACTTC
TRBJ2-1,TRBD2,TRBV9,NA,CASSQAGLAGQEQFF,TGTGCCAGCAGCCAGGCGGGACTAGCGGGACAGGAGCAGTTCTTC
TRBJ1-2,NA,TRBV7-8,NA,CASSINRVPGYTF,TGTGCCAGCAGCATAAACAGGGTCCCTGGCTACACCTTC
TRBJ2-1,TRBD2,TRBV11-2,few,CASSLGELAGVAEQFF,TGTGCCAGCAGCTTAGGTGAACTAGCGGGTGTTGCTGAGCAGTTCTTC
TRBJ1-1,TRBD1,TRBV7-2,once,CASSYTLTSTYRGNTEAFF,TGTGCCAGCAGCTATACCCTCACCAGCACGTACAGGGGGAACACTGAAGCTTTCTTT
TRBJ2-7,TRBD2,TRBV15,NA,CATSRVPGTSGYEQYF,TGTGCCACCAGCAGAGTCCCCGGGACTAGCGGCTACGAGCAGTACTTC
TRBJ1-2,NA,TRBV28,NA,CASSLLRSVYGYTF,TGTGCCAGCAGTTTATTGAGGTCAGTTTATGGCTACACCTTC
TRBJ1-5,NA,TRBV5-1,NA,CASSSLPNQPQHF,TGCGCCAGCAGCTCTCTGCCCAATCAGCCCCAGCATTTT
TRBJ2-1,NA,TRBV5-4,NA,CASSLGSLGGEDEQFF,TGTGCCAGCAGCTTGGGGTCGCTAGGGGGGGAGGATGAGCAGTTCTTC
TRBJ1-5,TRBD1,TRBV5-1,NA,CASSRGQGDNQPQHF,TGCGCCAGCAGCAGGGGACAGGGAGACAATCAGCCCCAGCATTTT
TRBJ1-1,NA,TRBV23-1,NA,CASSQSGEFGTEAFF,TGCGCCAGCAGTCAATCGGGGGAATTTGGCACTGAAGCTTTCTTT
TRBJ2-1,TRBD2,TRBV5-1,NA,CASSFTSGRTYNEQFF,TGCGCCAGCAGTTTCACTAGCGGGAGGACCTACAATGAGCAGTTCTTC
TRBJ2-1,TRBD1,TRBV9,NA,CASSVGQGTYNEQFF,TGTGCCAGCAGCGTAGGACAGGGGACGTACAATGAGCAGTTCTTC